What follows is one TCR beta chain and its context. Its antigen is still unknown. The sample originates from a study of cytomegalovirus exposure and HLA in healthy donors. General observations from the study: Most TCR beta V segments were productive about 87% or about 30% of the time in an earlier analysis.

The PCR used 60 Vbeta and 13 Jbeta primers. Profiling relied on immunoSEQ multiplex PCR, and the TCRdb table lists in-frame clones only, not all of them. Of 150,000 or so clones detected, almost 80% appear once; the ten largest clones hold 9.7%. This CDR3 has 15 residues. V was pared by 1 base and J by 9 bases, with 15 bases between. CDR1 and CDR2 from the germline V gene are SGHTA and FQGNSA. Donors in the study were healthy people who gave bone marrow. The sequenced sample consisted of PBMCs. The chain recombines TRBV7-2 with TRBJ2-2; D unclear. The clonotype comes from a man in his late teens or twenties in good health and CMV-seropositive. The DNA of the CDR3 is TGTGCCAGCAGCTTAGAGGCTAGTGGGTTCAGGGAGCTGTTTTTT. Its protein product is CASSLEASGFRELFF.